This T cell receptor beta chain originates from a study of shared clonotypes between healthy human individuals. At the level of the study: Every donor yielded three CD4 naive, three CD4 memory, two CD8 naive and one CD8 memory plate.

The assay was immunoSEQ multiplex PCR, and TCRdb's table has in-frame clones only and misses some. The sample yields approximately 320,000 clones, approximately 74% seen once. The germline V gene encodes CDR1 KGHSH and CDR2 LQKENI. This CDR3 is 16 amino acids long. The V and J ends lost 3 bases and 3 bases respectively, with 17 bases between them. The origin of this receptor is a man aged 30 to 39 in good health. The chain links TRBV18 to TRBJ1-1; D is perhaps TRBD1 (6 bases). Sequenced: memory CD4+ T cells sorted from blood. The subset here: CD45RA-negative fraction. CDR3 in DNA: TGTGCCAGCTCACCGAAGGGGGGAATACGGGACACTGAAGCTTTCTTT. Its translation is CASSPKGGIRDTEAFF.